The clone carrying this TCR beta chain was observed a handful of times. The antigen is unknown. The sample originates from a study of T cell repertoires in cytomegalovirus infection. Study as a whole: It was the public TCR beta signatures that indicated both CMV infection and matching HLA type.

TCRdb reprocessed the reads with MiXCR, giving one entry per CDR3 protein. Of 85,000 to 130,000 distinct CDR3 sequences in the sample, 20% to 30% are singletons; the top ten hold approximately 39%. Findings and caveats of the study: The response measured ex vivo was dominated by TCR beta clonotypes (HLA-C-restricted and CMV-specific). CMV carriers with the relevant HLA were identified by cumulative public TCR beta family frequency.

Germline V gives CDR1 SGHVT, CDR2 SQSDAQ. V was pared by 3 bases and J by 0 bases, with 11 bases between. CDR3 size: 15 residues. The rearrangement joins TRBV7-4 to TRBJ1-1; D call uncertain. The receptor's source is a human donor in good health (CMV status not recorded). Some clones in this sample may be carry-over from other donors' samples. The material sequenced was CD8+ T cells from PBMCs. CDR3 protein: CASSFQRGLNTEAFF. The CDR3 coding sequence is TGTGCCAGCAGCTTTCAGCGCGGATTGAACACTGAAGCTTTCTTT.